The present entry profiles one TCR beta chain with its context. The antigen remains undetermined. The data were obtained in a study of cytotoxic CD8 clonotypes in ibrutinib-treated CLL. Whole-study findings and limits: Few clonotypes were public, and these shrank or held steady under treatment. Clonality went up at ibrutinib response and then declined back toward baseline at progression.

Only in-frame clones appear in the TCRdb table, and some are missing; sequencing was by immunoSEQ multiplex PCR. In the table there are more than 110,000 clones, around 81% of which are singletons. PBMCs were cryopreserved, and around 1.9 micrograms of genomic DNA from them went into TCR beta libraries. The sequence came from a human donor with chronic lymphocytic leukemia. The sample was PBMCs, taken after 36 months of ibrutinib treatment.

The CDR3 protein is CATSREGRSYNEQFF. The DNA of the CDR3 is TGTGCCACCAGCAGAGAAGGGCGGAGCTACAATGAGCAGTTCTTC. This chain joins TRBV15 and TRBJ2-1; D gene unclear. The V gene lost 0 bases and the J gene lost 3 bases, with 9 bases spanning the gap. From germline, CDR1 is LNHNV and CDR2 YYDKDF (reference sequence). This CDR3 has 15 amino acids.